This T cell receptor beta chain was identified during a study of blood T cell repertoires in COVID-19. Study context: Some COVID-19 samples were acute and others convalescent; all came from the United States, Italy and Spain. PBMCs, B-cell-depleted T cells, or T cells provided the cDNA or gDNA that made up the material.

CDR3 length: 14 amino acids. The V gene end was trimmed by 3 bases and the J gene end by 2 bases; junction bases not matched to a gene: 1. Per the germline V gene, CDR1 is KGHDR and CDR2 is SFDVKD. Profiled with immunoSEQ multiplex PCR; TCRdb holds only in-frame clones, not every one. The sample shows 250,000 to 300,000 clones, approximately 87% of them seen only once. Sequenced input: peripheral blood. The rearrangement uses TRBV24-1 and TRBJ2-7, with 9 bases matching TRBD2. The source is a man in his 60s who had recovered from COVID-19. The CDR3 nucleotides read TGTGCCACCAGTGATGGGACTAGCCCCTACGAGCAGTACTTC. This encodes CATSDGTSPYEQYF.